The 24 T cell receptor beta chains presented below share a single source sample, sequenced in a study of T-cell memory formation after mild COVID-19. TCRdb re-called the 5' RACE reads with MiXCR, one entry per CDR3 protein. The table includes about 110,000 distinct CDR3 sequences, around an eighth detected once. The sequenced material came from PBMCs or a T cell subset sorted from them (not recorded which). Receptors were obtained from a man between 18 and 29 years old who had mild COVID-19 (a few samples of this study predate the infection). Cell type and time point are not known.

This clonotype appeared a few times. The CDR3 protein is CASTPDMNTEAFF. CDR3 nucleotide sequence: TGTGCCAGTACTCCGGACATGAACACTGAAGCTTTCTTT. This chain joins TRBV19 and TRBJ1-1; D is perhaps TRBD1 (5 bases). Germline V gene sequence: CDR1 LNHDA, CDR2 SQIVND (reference sequence). V lost 7 bases, J lost 0 bases, and 9 bases lay in between. This CDR3 has 13 residues.

This clonotype has only a few counts. The chain links TRBV6-4 to TRBJ2-5, with no clear D. V was pared by 7 bases and J by 8 bases, with 8 bases between. This CDR3 has 10 residues. Germline V gives CDR1 MRHNA, CDR2 SNTAGT. This CDR3 is CASIPITQYF. CDR3 nucleotide sequence: TGTGCCAGCATCCCCATCACCCAGTACTTC.

This clonotype was seen only a few times. DNA for the CDR3: TGTGCCAGCAGCTCACGTAGGGAAGAGACCCAGTACTTC. It codes for CASSSRREETQYF. The rearrangement links TRBV7-9 to TRBJ2-5, with unresolved D. Trimming removed 4 bases from V and 3 bases from J, with 9 bases in between. The length of the CDR3 is 13 residues. Germline V gene sequence: CDR1 SEHNR, CDR2 FQNEAQ (reference sequence).

The sample holds many counts of this clonotype. The CDR3, as DNA: TGCGCCAGCACCCCCACGGCGGGTAGCTCCTACAATGAGCAGTTCTTC. It specifies CASTPTAGSSYNEQFF. The chain joins TRBV4-3 to TRBJ2-1, with D tentatively TRBD2 (5 bases). CDR1 is LGHNA, CDR2 YSLEER, per germline. This CDR3 has 16 amino acids. Trimming shortened V by 7 bases and J by 0 bases, and 16 bases separated the two germline ends.

V and J are TRBV19 and TRBJ2-7, with 7 bases lining up with TRBD2. The V gene end was trimmed by 5 bases and the J gene end by 1 base; junction bases not matched to a gene: 5. CDR3 length equals 14 residues. CDR1 is LNHDA, CDR2 SQIVND, per germline (reference sequence). CDR3 in amino acids: CASSSTGGSYEQYF. The CDR3 DNA follows: TGTGCCAGTAGTTCGACGGGGGGTTCCTACGAGCAGTACTTC.

This clonotype was seen only a few times. The chain has TRBV19 and TRBJ1-1; a possible D gene is TRBD1 (5 bases). Looked up from germline, CDR1 is LNHDA and CDR2 is SQIVND (reference sequence). This CDR3 spans 12 amino acids. The V end lost 3 bases, the J end lost 5 bases, and 7 bases lay between the germline ends. CDR3: CASSIGATEAFF. DNA of the CDR3: TGTGCCAGTAGTATCGGGGCTACTGAAGCTTTCTTT. Looking up the rest from reference TRBV19 and TRBJ1-1 gives the full variable domain: DGGITQSPKYLFRKEGQNVTLSCEQNLNHDAMYWYRQDPGQGLRLIYYSQIVNDFQKGDIAEGYSVSREKKESFPLTVTSAQKNPTAFYLCASSIGATEAFFGQGTRLTVV.

This clonotype appeared a few times. The J gene is TRBJ1-2, the V gene TRBV9, with unresolved D. The CDR3 spans 14 residues. Trimming stripped 3 bases from V and 0 bases from J, with 9 bases between. Looked up from germline, CDR1 is SGDLS and CDR2 is YYNGEE. CDR3 protein: CASSAGGANYGYTF. DNA for the CDR3: TGTGCCAGCAGCGCCGGCGGAGCTAACTATGGCTACACCTTC.

This rearrangement joins TRBV12-3 or TRBV12-4 to TRBJ2-3; 8 bases align to TRBD1. Germline trimming cut 8 bases from V and 1 base from J; bases unmatched to any gene: 2. CDR3 length: 13 residues. Here the CDR3 reads CASGQGRTDTQYF. DNA for the CDR3: TGTGCCAGCGGACAGGGTCGCACAGATACGCAGTATTTT.

The CDR3 sequence is CASSFRQGLNTEAFF. CDR3 sequence (DNA): TGTGCCAGCAGCTTTCGGCAGGGATTGAACACTGAAGCTTTCTTT. The chain combines TRBV11-2 with TRBJ1-1, with a possible D match to TRBD1 (5 bases). Trimming removed 3 bases from V and 0 bases from J, with 11 bases in between. Per the germline V gene, CDR1 is SGHAT and CDR2 is FQNNGV. The CDR3 is made up of 15 amino acids.

The chain employs TRBV15 and TRBJ2-1; 12 bases are a match to TRBD2. CDR1 and CDR2 from the germline V gene are LNHNV and YYDKDF (reference sequence). The CDR3 sequence is 16 residues long. Unmatched junction bases numbered 8, after V lost 2 bases and J lost 9 bases. In nucleotides, the CDR3 is TGTGCCACCAGCAGAAACCTAGCGGGGGGGCGAGGTGAGCAGTTCTTC. It encodes CATSRNLAGGRGEQFF.

This clonotype was counted between two and nine times. This sequence joins TRBV7-3 and TRBJ1-2; D call uncertain. Germline V gene data show CDR1 as SGHTA and CDR2 as FQGTGA. This CDR3 is 14 amino acids long. V shed 0 bases and J shed 6 bases, with 11 bases lying between them. In DNA form, the CDR3 reads TGTGCCAGCAGCTTAACATTTAAGGACGATGGCTACACCTTC. It is translated as CASSLTFKDDGYTF. Variable domain in full (rest from reference TRBV7-3 and TRBJ1-2): GAGVSQTPSNKVTEKGKYVELRCDPISGHTALYWYRQSLGQGPEFLIYFQGTGAADDSGLPNDRFFAVRPEGSVSTLKIQRTERGDSAVYLCASSLTFKDDGYTFGSGTRLTVV.

The rearrangement joins TRBV4-1 to TRBJ1-6, with a weak D call TRBD1 (6 bases). CDR3 length: 15 residues. V gave up 0 bases and J gave up 10 bases, with 13 bases separating them. CDR1 is MGHRA and CDR2 is YSYEKL in the germline V gene. The DNA for the CDR3 is TGCGCCAGCAGCCAAGAATGGGGGGCCGGATCACCCCTCCACTTT. Translated: CASSQEWGAGSPLHF.

The chain employs TRBV27 and TRBJ1-2; D is undetermined. The germline V and J ends were trimmed by 3 bases and 2 bases, with 7 bases remaining between them. The CDR3 is 13 residues long. The germline V gene encodes CDR1 MNHEY and CDR2 SMNVEV (reference sequence). CDR3 region: CASSFQINYGYTF. CDR3 sequence (DNA): TGTGCCAGCAGTTTCCAGATAAACTATGGCTACACCTTC.

The chain combines TRBV10-3 with TRBJ2-7; 10 bases match TRBD1. In germline, CDR1 is ENHRY, CDR2 SYGVKD. With 1 base clipped from V and 0 bases from J, the junction kept 3 bases outside the gene matches. The CDR3 loop spans 16 amino acids. CDR3 DNA sequence: TGTGCCATCAGTGAGTGGGGACAGGGGAGCTCCTACGAGCAGTACTTC. This gives the protein CAISEWGQGSSYEQYF.

This clonotype was recorded a few times. This rearrangement joins TRBV4-3 to TRBJ1-2; 8 bases match TRBD1. CDR1 and CDR2 (germline): LGHNA, YSLEER. V was clipped by 0 bases and J by 4 bases; unmatched bases: 7. The CDR3 is 16 amino acids. The CDR3, as DNA: TGCGCCAGCAGCCAAGATAGGGGCGGGACAGGCTATGGCTACACCTTC. Residues: CASSQDRGGTGYGYTF.

The chain combines TRBV24-1 with TRBJ2-1, with D uncertain. Germline lookup yields CDR1 KGHDR and CDR2 SFDVKD. V was trimmed by 9 bases and J by 0 bases, leaving 8 bases between them. This CDR3 comprises 13 residues. CDR3: CATQRSSYNEQFF. In nucleotides, the CDR3 is TGTGCCACCCAGAGGAGCTCCTACAATGAGCAGTTCTTC.

This clonotype showed up just a few times. The chain recombines TRBV18 with TRBJ2-6, with no clear D. CDR1 is KGHSH, CDR2 LQKENI, per germline. The CDR3 has 16 residues. V was shortened by 3 bases and J by 0 bases, with 9 bases between the two germline ends. CDR3 sequence: CASSPPSSSGANVLTF. Written as DNA, the CDR3 is TGTGCCAGCTCACCTCCGTCCAGCTCTGGGGCCAACGTCCTGACTTTC. The full variable domain, its missing parts supplied by reference TRBV18 and TRBJ2-6, is NAGVMQNPRHLVRRRGQEARLRCSPMKGHSHVYWYRQLPEEGLKFMVYLQKENIIDESGMPKERFSAEFPKEGPSILRIQQVVRGDSAAYFCASSPPSSSGANVLTFGAGSRLTVL.

The chain recombines TRBV12-3 or TRBV12-4 with TRBJ2-1; D gene ambiguous. This CDR3 is 11 amino acids long. Trimming removed 7 bases at V and 9 bases at J, with 10 bases between. The CDR3 region has the DNA TGTGCCAGCACCTCGGGTCCTGAGCAGTTCTTC. Amino acid sequence: CASTSGPEQFF.

As to this clonotype: Possible read error: a much larger clone is one base away. V gene TRBV11-2 combines with J gene TRBJ2-1; 9 bases are a match to TRBD1. This CDR3 is built from 18 residues. V shed 0 bases, J shed 11 bases, and the junction held 17 bases outside the gene matches. Per the germline V gene, CDR1 is SGHAT and CDR2 is FQNNGV. CDR3 nucleotide sequence: TGTGCCAGCAGCTTAGAGCCGGGGACAGGGTTCGGCGTGAATCAGCAGTTCTTC. Translating it yields CASSLEPGTGFGVNQQFF.

The sample holds a few counts of this clonotype. This chain links TRBV27 with TRBJ2-2; D possibly corresponds to TRBD2 (7 bases). CDR3 length: 15 residues. The germline gives CDR1 MNHEY, CDR2 SMNVEV (reference sequence). V lost 4 bases, J lost 8 bases, and 17 bases lay in between. The CDR3 reads CASSWGGHSIGELFF. The CDR3 DNA reads as TGTGCCAGCAGTTGGGGGGGCCATTCGATAGGGGAGCTGTTTTTT.

The genes are TRBV6-5 and TRBJ2-4; D ambiguous. The CDR3 is 13 amino acids. V shed 6 bases and J shed 5 bases, with 11 bases lying between them. CDR1 and CDR2 from the germline V gene are MNHEY and SVGAGI. Here the CDR3 DNA reads TGTGCCAGCAGGAGCCCGCTGGAAAACATTCAGTACTTC. Translation gives CASRSPLENIQYF.

V gene TRBV5-6 combines with J gene TRBJ2-1; possible D gene TRBD2, 5 bases. CDR3 size: 14 residues. Germline assignment: CDR1 SGHDT and CDR2 YYEEEE. V lost 4 bases, J lost 4 bases, and 12 bases lay in between. The chain's CDR3 is CASSALRGYNEQFF. The DNA for the CDR3 is TGTGCCAGCAGCGCCCTTCGCGGGTACAATGAGCAGTTCTTC.

This clonotype was detected a few times. CDR3 region: CSVVLGRATDTQYF. The CDR3 DNA reads TGCAGCGTTGTGCTAGGGAGGGCCACAGATACGCAGTATTTT. J is TRBJ2-3 and V is TRBV29-1, with 7 bases matching TRBD2. The J segment lost 2 bases and the V segment lost 4 bases, leaving 6 bases of the junction unmatched. This CDR3 comprises 14 residues. Per germline, CDR1 SQVTM and CDR2 ANQGSEA.

This clonotype showed up just a few times. V and J are TRBV4-1 and TRBJ2-7; 11 bases are shared with TRBD2. Germline-derived CDR1 and CDR2 are MGHRA and YSYEKL. CDR3 length: 18 residues. The V gene end was trimmed by 11 bases and the J gene end by 0 bases; junction bases not matched to a gene: 18. This CDR3 reads CAGDRGLAGGPYSYEQYV. CDR3 DNA sequence: TGCGCCGGAGACCGGGGCCTAGCGGGGGGCCCCTACTCCTACGAGCAGTACGTC.